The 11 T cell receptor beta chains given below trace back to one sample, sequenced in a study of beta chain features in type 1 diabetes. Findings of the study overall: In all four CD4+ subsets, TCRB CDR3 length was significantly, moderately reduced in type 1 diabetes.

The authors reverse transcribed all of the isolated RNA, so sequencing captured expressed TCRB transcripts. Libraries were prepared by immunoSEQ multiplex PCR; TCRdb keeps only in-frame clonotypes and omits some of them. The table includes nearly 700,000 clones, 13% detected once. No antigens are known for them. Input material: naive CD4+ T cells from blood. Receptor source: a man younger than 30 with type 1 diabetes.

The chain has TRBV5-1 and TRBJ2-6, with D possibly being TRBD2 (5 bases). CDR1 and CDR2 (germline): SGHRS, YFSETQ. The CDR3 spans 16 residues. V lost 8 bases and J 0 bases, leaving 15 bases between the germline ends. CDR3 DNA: TGCGCCAGTCACGAGGGAGAGATCTCTGGGGCCAACGTCCTGACTTTC. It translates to CASHEGEISGANVLTF.

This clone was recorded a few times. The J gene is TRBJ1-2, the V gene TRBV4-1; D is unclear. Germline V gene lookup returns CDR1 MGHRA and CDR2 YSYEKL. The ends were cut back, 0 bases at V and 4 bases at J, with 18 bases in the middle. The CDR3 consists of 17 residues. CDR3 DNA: TGCGCCAGCAGCCAAGATGAGTCCGGGCAGAGACTCTATGGCTACACCTTC. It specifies CASSQDESGQRLYGYTF.

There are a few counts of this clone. The chain's CDR3 is CASSGAYGMNTEAFF. The CDR3 DNA follows: TGTGCCAGCAGCGGGGCTTATGGGATGAACACTGAAGCTTTCTTT. The chain has TRBV28 and TRBJ1-1; tentatively, D is TRBD1 (5 bases). The CDR3 sequence is 15 residues long. Germline V gene data show CDR1 as MDHEN and CDR2 as SYDVKM. V shed 6 bases and J shed 0 bases, with 14 bases lying between them.

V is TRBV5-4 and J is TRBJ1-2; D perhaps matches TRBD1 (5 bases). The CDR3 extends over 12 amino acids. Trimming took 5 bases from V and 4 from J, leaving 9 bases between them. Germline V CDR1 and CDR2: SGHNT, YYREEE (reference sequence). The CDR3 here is CASRGLGYGYTF. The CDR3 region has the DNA TGTGCCAGCAGGGGGCTTGGCTATGGCTACACCTTC.

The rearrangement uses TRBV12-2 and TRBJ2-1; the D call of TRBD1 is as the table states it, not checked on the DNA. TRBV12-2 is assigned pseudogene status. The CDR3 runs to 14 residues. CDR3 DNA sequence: TGTGCAAGTCGCGCCCGACAGAGTCTAAAGGAGCAGTTCTTC. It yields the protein CASRARQSLKEQFF.

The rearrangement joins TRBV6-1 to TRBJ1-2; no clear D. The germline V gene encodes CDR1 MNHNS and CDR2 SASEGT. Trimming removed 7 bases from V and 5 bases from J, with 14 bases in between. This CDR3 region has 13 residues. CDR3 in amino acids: CASKKEEIYGYTF. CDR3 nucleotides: TGTGCCAGCAAGAAGGAGGAGATTTATGGCTACACCTTC.

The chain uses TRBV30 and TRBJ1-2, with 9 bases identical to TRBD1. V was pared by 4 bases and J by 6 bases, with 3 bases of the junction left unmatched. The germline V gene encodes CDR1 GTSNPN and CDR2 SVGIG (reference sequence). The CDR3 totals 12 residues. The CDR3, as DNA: TGTGCCTGGAAGGACAGGGGCCATGGCTACACCTTC. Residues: CAWKDRGHGYTF.

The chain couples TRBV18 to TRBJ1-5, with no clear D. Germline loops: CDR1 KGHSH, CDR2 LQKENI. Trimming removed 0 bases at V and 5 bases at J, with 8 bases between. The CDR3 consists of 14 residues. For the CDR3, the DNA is TGTGCCAGCTCACCACCCGGAGGGTATCAGCCCCAGCATTTT. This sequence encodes CASSPPGGYQPQHF.

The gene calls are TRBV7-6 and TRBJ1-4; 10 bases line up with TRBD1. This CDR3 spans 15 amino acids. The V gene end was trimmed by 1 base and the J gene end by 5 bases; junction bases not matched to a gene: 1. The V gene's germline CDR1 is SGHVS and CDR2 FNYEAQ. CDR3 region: CASSLGGQGNEKLFF. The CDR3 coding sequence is TGTGCCAGCAGCTTAGGGGGACAGGGGAATGAAAAACTGTTTTTT.

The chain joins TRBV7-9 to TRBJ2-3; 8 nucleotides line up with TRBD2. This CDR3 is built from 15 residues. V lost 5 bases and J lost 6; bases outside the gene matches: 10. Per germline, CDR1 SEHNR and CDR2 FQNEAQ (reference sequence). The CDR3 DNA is TGTGCCAGCAGCCTAGGCGCAGCGGGGGACGATACGCAGTATTTT. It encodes CASSLGAAGDDTQYF.

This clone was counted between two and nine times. CDR3 amino acids: CASSPSGANQPQHF. The CDR3 coding sequence is TGTGCCAGCTCACCTAGCGGGGCGAATCAGCCCCAGCATTTT. The chain carries TRBV18 and TRBJ1-5; D might be TRBD1 (5 bases). The CDR3 is 14 residues long. CDR1 is KGHSH and CDR2 is LQKENI in the germline V gene. V was cut by 3 bases and J by 4 bases, with 10 bases left in between.